The following is a T cell receptor beta chain sequence with its context. Antigen: not known. Germline V gene lookup returns CDR1 DFQATT and CDR2 SNEGSKA (reference sequence). CDR3 length: 17 residues. This record comes from a study of T cells expressing NK-cell markers. Making the TCR beta cDNA relied on 5'RACE template switching with UMIs. One entry per CDR3 protein, without DNA, is what TCRdb gives after re-calling the 5' RACE reads. The sample data list about 460,000 distinct CDR3 sequences. Regarding the study as a whole: Top CD8+ clonotypes included the dominant CD3+CD56+NKG2C+ clonotypes in six donors. Unclear, still, was the HCMV specificity of the expanded NKG2C+ T cell clones.

This chain links TRBV20-1 with TRBJ2-7; TCRdb indicates TRBD2, and absent DNA this call remains unverified. The receptor was derived from a woman in her 50s in good health. The sequenced sample consisted of blood T cells: a sorted CD56 or NKG2C T cell subset, CD4+ or CD8+ T cells, or bulk PBMC T cells (not recorded which). The CDR3 is CSADSGTSGIVGYEQYF.